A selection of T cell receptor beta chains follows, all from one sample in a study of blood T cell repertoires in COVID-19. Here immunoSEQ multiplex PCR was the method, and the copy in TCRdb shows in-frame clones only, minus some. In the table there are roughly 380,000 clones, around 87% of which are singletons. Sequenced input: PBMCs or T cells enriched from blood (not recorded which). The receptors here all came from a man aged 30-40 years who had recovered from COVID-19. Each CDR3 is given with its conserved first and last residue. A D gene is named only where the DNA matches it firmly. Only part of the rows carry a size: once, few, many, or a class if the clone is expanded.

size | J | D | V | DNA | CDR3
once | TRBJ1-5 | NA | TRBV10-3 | TGTGCCGCCGGGGGAGGAGAATATAGCAATCAGCCCCAGCATTTT | CAAGGGEYSNQPQHF
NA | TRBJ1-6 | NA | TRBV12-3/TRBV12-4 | TGTGCCAGCAGTCCCGGTGTCTATTCACCCCTCCACTTT | CASSPGVYSPLHF
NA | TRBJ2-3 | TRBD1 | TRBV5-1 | TGCGCCAGCAGCTCAACAGGGGAGAGAGATACGCAGTATTTT | CASSSTGERDTQYF
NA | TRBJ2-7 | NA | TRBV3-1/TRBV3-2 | TGTGCCAGCAGCCCCCGACAGGCAAACTACGAGCAGTACTTC | CASSPRQANYEQYF
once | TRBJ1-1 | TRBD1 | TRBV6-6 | TGTGCCAGCAGTGTACAGGGGTCGGGCTACACTGAAGCTTTCTTT | CASSVQGSGYTEAFF
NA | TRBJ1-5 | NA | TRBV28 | TGTGCCAGCAGTTTAATGGGGGGGAGGTTTCAGCCCCAGCATTTT | CASSLMGGRFQPQHF
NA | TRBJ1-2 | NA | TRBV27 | TGTGCCAGCAGTTTATCCGTTTTTAACTATGGCTACACCTTC | CASSLSVFNYGYTF
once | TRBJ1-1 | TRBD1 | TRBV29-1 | TGCAGCGTCGCCGGGACAGGGATTGAAGCTTTCTTT | CSVAGTGIEAFF
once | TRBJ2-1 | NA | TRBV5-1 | TGCGCCAGCAGCTTGGGGACTTCGCCCGATGAGCAGTTCTTC | CASSLGTSPDEQFF
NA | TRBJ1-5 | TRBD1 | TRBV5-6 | TGTGCCAGCAGCTCTGCGACAGGGGGCCTTGAGCCCCAGCATTTT | CASSSATGGLEPQHF
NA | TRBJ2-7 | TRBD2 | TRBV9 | TGTGCCAGCAGCATTGGTAGCGGGGGCTTCTACGAGCAGTACTTC | CASSIGSGGFYEQYF
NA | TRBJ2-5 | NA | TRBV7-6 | TGTGCCAGCAGCCAGTCAACAGGGCTAGAGACCCAGTACTTC | CASSQSTGLETQYF
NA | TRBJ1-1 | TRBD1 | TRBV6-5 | TGTGCCAGCAGGCCCCCAGGGGGCTGGACTGAAGCTTTCTTT | CASRPPGGWTEAFF
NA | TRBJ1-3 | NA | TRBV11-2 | TGTGCCAGCACTCCAAATAGATTCTCTGGAAACACCATATATTTT | CASTPNRFSGNTIYF
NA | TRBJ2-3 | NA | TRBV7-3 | TGTGCCAGCAGCTCCCTAGCGGACAGGGCCCCGACAGATACGCAGTATTTT | CASSSLADRAPTDTQYF
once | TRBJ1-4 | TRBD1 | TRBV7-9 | TGTGCCAGCAGCTTACCCCGACAGGGGTCAACTAATGAAAAACTGTTTTTT | CASSLPRQGSTNEKLFF
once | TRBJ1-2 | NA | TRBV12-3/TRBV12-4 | TGTGCCAGCAGTTTAAGTAGTTCTGGCTACACCTTC | CASSLSSSGYTF
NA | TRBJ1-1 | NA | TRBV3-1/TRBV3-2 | TGTGCCAGCAGCCACAATGAAGTCACCGGGAGCGACACTGAAGCTTTCTTT | CASSHNEVTGSDTEAFF
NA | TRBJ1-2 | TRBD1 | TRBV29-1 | TGCAGCGTTGCCGGACAGGGGGTTGATGGCTACACCTTC | CSVAGQGVDGYTF
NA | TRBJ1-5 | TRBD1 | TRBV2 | TGTGCCAGCAGGGGGACAGCCTCAGGTGGCAATCAGCCCCAGCATTTT | CASRGTASGGNQPQHF
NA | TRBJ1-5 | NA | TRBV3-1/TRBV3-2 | TGTGCCAGCAGCCAAGATCCAGGTCAGCCCCAGCATTTT | CASSQDPGQPQHF